This T cell receptor (beta chain) is from a study of cytomegalovirus exposure and HLA in healthy donors. Background on the study: In an early release, HLA-typed donors contributed some 82 million unique TCR sequences.

Whole-study findings and limits: Among the most significant clusters, several appeared linked to common viral pathogens in a later analysis. Follow-up analysis found HLA locus-dependent TCR association rates, highest for DRB1 and lowest for HLA-C.

This clone was found a few times. Its antigen is unidentified. Both 60 Vbeta primers and 13 Jbeta primers went into the PCR. Repertoires were generated with immunoSEQ multiplex PCR, while TCRdb's copy carries only in-frame clones and drops some. The sample has roughly 150,000 clones; 76% are singletons. This CDR3 spans 15 amino acids. The J segment lost 4 bases and the V segment lost 6 bases, leaving 10 bases of the junction unmatched. Germline CDR1 LGHNA, CDR2 YSLEER. This chain joins TRBV4-3 and TRBJ2-3, with 7 bases that match TRBD1. This TCR was sampled from a man aged 40-49 years in good health and CMV-seronegative. The specimen was PBMCs. The CDR3 nucleotides read TGCGCCAGCAGTGGTACAGGGGCCGACCCAGATACGCAGTATTTT. Amino acid sequence: CASSGTGADPDTQYF.